This T cell receptor (beta chain) was sequenced during a study of CD8+CD57+ T cells in acquired aplastic anemia listed by TCRdb under 2018. Regarding the research as a whole: Extracted DNA from sorted CD4+ and CD8+ cells averaged approximately 3.4 ug, ranging from roughly 0.17 to 27.4 ug. A CD8+CD57+ expansion meant a frequency higher than the mean frequency seen in healthy subjects. Results and caveats for the whole study, not just this receptor: Twenty-nine CD8+ CDR3 sequences were shared between patients and controls but appeared highly expressed in patients and within their immunodominant clones. Between patients and healthy controls, no significant difference in CD8+ Simpson's diversity was found (P=0.060).

Of note for this clonotype: Its cognate antigen has yet to be identified. No much larger clone is present one base from it, and per-base qualities are unavailable.

The patients picked for sequencing were ones in whom flow cytometry had shown an expansion of CD8+CD57+ cells. Every patient had severe acquired aplastic anemia, diagnosed using the International Study of Aplastic Anemia and Agranulocytosis and Camitta criteria. No patient had received any therapy when blood was sampled. In the study, sorted CD4+ and CD8+ blood T cells from patients with severe aplastic anemia and from healthy subjects underwent deep sequencing of TCR repertoires. Patients were enrolled in the USA under clinicaltrials.gov protocols 00001620, 01623167, 00001397, 00071045, 00081523 and 00961064. Ficoll-Paque density gradient centrifugation was used to isolate peripheral blood mononuclear cells. Before DNA extraction, CD4+ and CD8+ T cells were sorted with FACS or magnetic beads. TCR beta VDJ combination and CDR3 sequence profiling used genomic DNA as the template. An Illumina HiSeq 2000 was used for TCR repertoire sequencing. The source study handled its data this way. TRBV/TRBJ rearrangement plots, CDR3 size and DJ length profiles, and Simpson's diversity index were used to assess repertoires. Whichever DNA sequence was most abundant in the deep sequencing data was defined as the immunodominant clone. CDR3 amino acid sequences were screened for sharing across subjects and compared with published repertoires and the VDJdb database. TCRdb reprocessing: public reads trimmed at Q25 with fastp, clones called with MiXCR, in-frame beta chains kept. A single entry per CDR3 protein holds the most common genes and DNA from its merged rows. These V and J calls are TCRdb output, not the study's own analysis. This sample gives roughly 260,000 distinct CDR3 sequences in total; around 45% of them show up just once. The top ten constitute 7.8% of the sample.

V loses 5 bases of germline sequence and J loses 3 bases, and the interval between the two ends is 11 bases. Per the germline V gene (reference sequence), LNHDA is the CDR1 and SQIVND is the CDR2. From the cysteine up to the phenylalanine, the CDR3 has a length of 14 residues. This entry keeps only the CDR3 DNA: 42 bases, framed from base 1. The sequencing input was sorted CD4+, CD8+, or CD8+CD57+ T cells (not recorded which) from PBMCs. The V gene is TRBV19 and the J gene is TRBJ1-3, with TRBD1 as a weak D call on 5 bases. The source of this sequence is a human donor with aplastic anemia. The CDR3 region reads CASSWQGGGNTIYF. The DNA sequence is given as TGTGCCAGTAGTTGGCAGGGAGGTGGAAACACCATATATTTT.